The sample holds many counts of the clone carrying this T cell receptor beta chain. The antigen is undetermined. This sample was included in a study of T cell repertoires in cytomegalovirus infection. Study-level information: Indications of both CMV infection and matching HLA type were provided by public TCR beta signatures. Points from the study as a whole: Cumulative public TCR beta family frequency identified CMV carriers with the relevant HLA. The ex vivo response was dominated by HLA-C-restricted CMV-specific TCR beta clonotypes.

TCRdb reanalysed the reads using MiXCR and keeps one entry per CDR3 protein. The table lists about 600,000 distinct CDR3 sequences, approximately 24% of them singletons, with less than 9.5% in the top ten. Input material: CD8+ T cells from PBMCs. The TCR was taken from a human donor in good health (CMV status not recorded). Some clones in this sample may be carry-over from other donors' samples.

The CDR3 nucleotides are TGTGCCAGCAGTTTATATCCGGGGAACTCTGGAAACACCATATATTTT. Amino acids: CASSLYPGNSGNTIYF. The chain combines TRBV28 with TRBJ1-3; no clear D. V was shortened by 1 base and J by 0 bases, with 10 bases between the two germline ends. The germline V gene has CDR1 MDHEN and CDR2 SYDVKM. The CDR3 is 16 residues long.